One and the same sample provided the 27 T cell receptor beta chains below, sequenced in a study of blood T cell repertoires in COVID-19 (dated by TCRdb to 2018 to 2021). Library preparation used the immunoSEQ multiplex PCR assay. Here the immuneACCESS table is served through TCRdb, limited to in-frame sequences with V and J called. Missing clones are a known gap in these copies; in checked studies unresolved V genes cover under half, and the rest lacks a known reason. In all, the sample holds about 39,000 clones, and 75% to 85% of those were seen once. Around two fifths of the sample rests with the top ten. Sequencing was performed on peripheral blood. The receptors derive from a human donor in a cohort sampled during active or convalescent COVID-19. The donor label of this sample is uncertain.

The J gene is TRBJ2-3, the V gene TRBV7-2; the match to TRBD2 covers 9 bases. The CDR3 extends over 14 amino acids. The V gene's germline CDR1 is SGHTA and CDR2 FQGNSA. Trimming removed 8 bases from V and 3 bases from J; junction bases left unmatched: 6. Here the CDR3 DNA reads TGTGCCAGCGAGGCGGGAGGGTTAACAGATACGCAGTATTTT. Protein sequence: CASEAGGLTDTQYF. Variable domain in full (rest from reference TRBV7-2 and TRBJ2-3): GAGVSQSPSNKVTEKGKDVELRCDPISGHTALYWYRQSLGQGLEFLIYFQGNSAPDKSGLPSDRFSAERTGGSVSTLTIQRTQQEDSAVYLCASEAGGLTDTQYFGPGTRLTVL.

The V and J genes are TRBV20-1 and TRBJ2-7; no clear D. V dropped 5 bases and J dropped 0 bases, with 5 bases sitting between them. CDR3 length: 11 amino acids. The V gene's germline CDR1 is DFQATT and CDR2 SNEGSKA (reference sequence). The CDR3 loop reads CSASSSYEQYF. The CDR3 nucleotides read TGCAGTGCTTCTAGCTCCTACGAGCAGTACTTC.

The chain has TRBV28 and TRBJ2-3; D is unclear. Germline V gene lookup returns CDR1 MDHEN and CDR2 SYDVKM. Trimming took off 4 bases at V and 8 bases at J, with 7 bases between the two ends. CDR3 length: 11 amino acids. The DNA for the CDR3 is TGTGCCAGCAGTTCACTAAGTACGCAGTATTTT. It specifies CASSSLSTQYF.

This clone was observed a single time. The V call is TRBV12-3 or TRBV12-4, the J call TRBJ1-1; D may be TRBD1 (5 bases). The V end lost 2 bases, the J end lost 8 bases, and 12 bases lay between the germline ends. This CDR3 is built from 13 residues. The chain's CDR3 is CASSLTRRAEAFF. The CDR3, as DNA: TGTGCCAGCAGTTTAACACGCAGGGCAGAAGCTTTCTTT.

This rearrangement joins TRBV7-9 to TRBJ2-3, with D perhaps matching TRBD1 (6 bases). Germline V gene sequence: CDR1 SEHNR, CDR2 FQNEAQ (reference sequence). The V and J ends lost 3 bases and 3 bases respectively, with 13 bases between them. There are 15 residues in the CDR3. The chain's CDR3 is CASSFQQGPTDTQYF. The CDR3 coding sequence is TGTGCCAGCAGCTTTCAGCAGGGGCCGACAGATACGCAGTATTTT.

The CDR3 DNA sequence: TGTGCCAGCAGCTTTCAATTCCGTCAGACTAATGAAAAACTGTTTTTT. This gives the protein CASSFQFRQTNEKLFF. The chain links TRBV5-5 to TRBJ1-4; no clear D. The germline gives CDR1 SGHKS, CDR2 YYEKEE (reference sequence). CDR3 length: 16 amino acids. V gave up 2 bases and J gave up 2 bases, with 13 bases separating them.

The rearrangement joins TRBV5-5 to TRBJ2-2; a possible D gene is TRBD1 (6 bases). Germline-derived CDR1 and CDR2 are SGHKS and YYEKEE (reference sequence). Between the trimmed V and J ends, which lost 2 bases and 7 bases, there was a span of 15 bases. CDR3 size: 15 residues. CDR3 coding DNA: TGTGCCAGCAGCTTAGTCAGGGGAAATCGCGGGGAGCTGTTTTTT. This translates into CASSLVRGNRGELFF.

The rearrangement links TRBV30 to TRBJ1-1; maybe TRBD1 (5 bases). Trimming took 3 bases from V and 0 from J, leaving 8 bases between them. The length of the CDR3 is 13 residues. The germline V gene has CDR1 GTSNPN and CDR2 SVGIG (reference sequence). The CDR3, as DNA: TGTGCCTGGAGGGAGGGGCTGAACACTGAAGCTTTCTTT. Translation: CAWREGLNTEAFF.

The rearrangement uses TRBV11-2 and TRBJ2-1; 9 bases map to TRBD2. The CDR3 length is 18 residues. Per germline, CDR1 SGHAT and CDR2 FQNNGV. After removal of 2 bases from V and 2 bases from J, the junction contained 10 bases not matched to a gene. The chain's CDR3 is CASSLLFRGRGPYNEQFF. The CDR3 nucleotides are TGTGCCAGCAGCTTACTATTTCGCGGGAGGGGACCCTACAATGAGCAGTTCTTC.

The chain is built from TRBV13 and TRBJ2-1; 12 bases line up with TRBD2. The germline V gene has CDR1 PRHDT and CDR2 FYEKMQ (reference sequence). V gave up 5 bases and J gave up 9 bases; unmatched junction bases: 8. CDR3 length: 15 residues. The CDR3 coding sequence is TGTGCCAGCAGCCAACGACTAGCGGGAGTACTTGAGCAGTTCTTC. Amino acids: CASSQRLAGVLEQFF.

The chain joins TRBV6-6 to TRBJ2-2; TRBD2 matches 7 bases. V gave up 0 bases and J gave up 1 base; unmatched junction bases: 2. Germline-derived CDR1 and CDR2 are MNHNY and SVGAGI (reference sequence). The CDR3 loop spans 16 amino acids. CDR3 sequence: CASSYSGGGNTGELFF. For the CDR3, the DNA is TGTGCCAGCAGTTACTCGGGCGGGGGGAACACCGGGGAGCTGTTTTTT.

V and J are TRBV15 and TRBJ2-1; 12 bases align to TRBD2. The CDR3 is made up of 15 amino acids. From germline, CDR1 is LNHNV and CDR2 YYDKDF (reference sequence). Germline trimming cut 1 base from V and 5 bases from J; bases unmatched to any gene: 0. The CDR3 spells CATSRGTSGNNEQFF. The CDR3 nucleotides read TGTGCCACCAGCAGAGGGACTAGCGGGAACAATGAGCAGTTCTTC. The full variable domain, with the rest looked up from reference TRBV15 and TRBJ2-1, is DAMVIQNPRYQVTQFGKPVTLSCSQTLNHNVMYWYQQKSSQAPKLLFHYYDKDFNNEADTPDNFQSRRPNTSFCFLDIRSPGLGDTAMYLCATSRGTSGNNEQFFGPGTRLTVL.

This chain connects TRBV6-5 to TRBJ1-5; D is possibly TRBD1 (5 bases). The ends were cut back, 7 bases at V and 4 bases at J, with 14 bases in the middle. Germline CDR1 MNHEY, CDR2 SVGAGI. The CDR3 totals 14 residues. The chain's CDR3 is CASTAGSSNQPQHF. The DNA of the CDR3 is TGTGCCAGCACTGCAGGGTCGAGTAATCAGCCCCAGCATTTT.

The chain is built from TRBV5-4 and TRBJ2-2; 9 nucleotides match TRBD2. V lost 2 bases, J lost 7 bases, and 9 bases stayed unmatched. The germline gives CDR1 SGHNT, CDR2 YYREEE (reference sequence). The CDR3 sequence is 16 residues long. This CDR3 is CASSFMAGGPSGELFF. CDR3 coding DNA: TGTGCCAGCAGCTTCATGGCGGGAGGGCCGAGCGGGGAGCTGTTTTTT.

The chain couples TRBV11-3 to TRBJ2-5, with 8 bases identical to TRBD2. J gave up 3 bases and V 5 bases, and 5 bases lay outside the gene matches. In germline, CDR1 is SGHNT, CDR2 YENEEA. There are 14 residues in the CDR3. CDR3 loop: CASSPTAGEETQYF. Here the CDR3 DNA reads TGTGCCAGCAGCCCTACAGCGGGAGAAGAGACCCAGTACTTC.

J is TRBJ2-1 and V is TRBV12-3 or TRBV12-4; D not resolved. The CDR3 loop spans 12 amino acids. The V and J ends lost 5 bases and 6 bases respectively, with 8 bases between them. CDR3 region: CASSNSVNEQFF. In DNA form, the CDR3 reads TGTGCCAGCAGTAATTCTGTCAATGAGCAGTTCTTC.

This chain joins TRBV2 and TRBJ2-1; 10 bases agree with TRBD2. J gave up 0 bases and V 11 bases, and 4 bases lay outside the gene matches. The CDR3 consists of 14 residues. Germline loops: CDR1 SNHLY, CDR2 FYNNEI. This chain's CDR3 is CAGQREGSYNEQFF. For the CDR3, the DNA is TGTGCCGGTCAGCGGGAGGGCTCCTACAATGAGCAGTTCTTC.

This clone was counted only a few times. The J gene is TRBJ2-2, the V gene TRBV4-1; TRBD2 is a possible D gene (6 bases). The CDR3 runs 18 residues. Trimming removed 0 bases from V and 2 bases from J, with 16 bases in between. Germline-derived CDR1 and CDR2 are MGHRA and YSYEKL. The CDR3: CASSQEGPASANTGELFF. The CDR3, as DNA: TGCGCCAGCAGCCAAGAAGGCCCGGCTAGCGCTAACACCGGGGAGCTGTTTTTT.

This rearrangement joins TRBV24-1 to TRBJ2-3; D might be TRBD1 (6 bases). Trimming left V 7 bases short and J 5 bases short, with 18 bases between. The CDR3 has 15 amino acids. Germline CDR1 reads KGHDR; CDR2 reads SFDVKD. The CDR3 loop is CATSPRTQGIDTQYF. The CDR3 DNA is TGTGCCACCAGCCCCCGGACCCAGGGGATAGATACGCAGTATTTT.

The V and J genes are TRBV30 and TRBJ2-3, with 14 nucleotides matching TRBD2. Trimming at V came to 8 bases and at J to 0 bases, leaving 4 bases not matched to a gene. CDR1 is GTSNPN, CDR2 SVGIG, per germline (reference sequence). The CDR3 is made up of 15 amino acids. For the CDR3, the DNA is TGTGCCCTGGGACTAGCGGGAGCTAGCACAGATACGCAGTATTTT. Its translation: CALGLAGASTDTQYF. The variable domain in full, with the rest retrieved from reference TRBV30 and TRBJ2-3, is SQTIHQWPATLVQPVGSPLSLECTVEGTSNPNLYWYRQAAGRGLQLLFYSVGIGQISSEVPQNLSASRPQDRQFILSSKKLLLSDSGFYLCALGLAGASTDTQYFGPGTRLTVL.

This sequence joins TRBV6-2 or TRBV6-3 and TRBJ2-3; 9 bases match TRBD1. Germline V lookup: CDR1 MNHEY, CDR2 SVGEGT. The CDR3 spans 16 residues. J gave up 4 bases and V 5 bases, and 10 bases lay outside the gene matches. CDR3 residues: CASSAPPGQGADTQYF. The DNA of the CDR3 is TGTGCCAGCAGTGCGCCCCCGGGACAGGGCGCAGATACGCAGTATTTT.

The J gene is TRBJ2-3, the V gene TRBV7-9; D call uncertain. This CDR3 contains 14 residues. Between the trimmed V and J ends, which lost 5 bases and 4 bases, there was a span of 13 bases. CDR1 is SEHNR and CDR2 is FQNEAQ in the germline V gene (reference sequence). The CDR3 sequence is CASSHPFEADTQYF. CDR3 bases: TGTGCCAGCAGCCATCCTTTCGAGGCAGATACGCAGTATTTT.

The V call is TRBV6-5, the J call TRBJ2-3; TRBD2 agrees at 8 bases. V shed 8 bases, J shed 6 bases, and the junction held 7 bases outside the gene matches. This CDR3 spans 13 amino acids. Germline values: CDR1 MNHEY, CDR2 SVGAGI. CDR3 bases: TGTGCCAGCCAGAGCGGGAGAGGGGATACGCAGTATTTT. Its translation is CASQSGRGDTQYF.

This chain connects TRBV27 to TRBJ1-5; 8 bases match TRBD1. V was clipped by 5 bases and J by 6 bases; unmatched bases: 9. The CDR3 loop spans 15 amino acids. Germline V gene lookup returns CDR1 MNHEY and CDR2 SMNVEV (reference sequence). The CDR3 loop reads CASSRRQGRGQPQHF. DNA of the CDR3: TGTGCCAGCAGTCGGAGACAGGGGAGGGGTCAGCCCCAGCATTTT.

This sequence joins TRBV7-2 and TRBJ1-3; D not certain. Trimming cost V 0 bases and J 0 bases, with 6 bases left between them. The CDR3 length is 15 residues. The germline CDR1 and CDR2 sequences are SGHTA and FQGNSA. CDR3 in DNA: TGTGCCAGCAGCTTAGCATGGAGCTCTGGAAACACCATATATTTT. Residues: CASSLAWSSGNTIYF.

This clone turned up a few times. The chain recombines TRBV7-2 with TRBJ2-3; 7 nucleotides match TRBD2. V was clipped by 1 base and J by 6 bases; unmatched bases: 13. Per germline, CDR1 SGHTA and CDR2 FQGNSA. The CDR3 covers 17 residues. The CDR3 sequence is CASSLDSSGLRRDTQYF. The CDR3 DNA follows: TGTGCCAGCAGCTTAGATTCTAGCGGCCTAAGGAGGGATACGCAGTATTTT.

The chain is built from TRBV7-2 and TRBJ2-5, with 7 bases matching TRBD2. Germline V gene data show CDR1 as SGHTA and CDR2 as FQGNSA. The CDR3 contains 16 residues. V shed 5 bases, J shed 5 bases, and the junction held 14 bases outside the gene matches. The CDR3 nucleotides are TGTGCCAGCAGCGACCCCTGGAGCCTGGGAGGGGAGACCCAGTACTTC. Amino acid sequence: CASSDPWSLGGETQYF.